The 5 T cell receptor beta chains reported below all come from one sample, sequenced in a study of type 1 regulatory T cells. One entry per CDR3 protein results from TCRdb running MiXCR on the reads. Of about 42,000 distinct CDR3 sequences listed, roughly an eighth are singletons. These receptors are not linked to any known antigen. The material sequenced was cultured non-Tr1 T cells, either the whole culture or a sorted T cell fraction (not recorded which). The origin of the receptors is a human donor in good health.

This clonotype was seen many times. The rearrangement joins TRBV5-6 to TRBJ2-3; D might be TRBD1 (6 bases). Germline V gene data show CDR1 as SGHDT and CDR2 as YYEEEE. The CDR3 runs to 15 residues. The germline V and J ends were trimmed by 3 bases and 8 bases, with 19 bases remaining between them. The CDR3 region is CASSSVDSGFGTQYF. In DNA form, the CDR3 reads TGTGCCAGCAGCTCCGTGGACAGCGGATTCGGTACGCAGTATTTT.

This clonotype was counted between two and nine times. CDR3 amino acids: CATAGLMANEQFF. Here the CDR3 DNA reads TGTGCCACCGCGGGCCTAATGGCCAATGAGCAGTTCTTC. The V call is TRBV6-2 or TRBV6-3, the J call TRBJ2-1, with D possibly matching TRBD2 (5 bases). The CDR3 covers 13 residues. Trimming shortened V by 10 bases and J by 6 bases, and 16 bases separated the two germline ends. Germline V gene sequence: CDR1 MNHEY, CDR2 SVGEGT.

This clonotype is medium-sized in the sample. The chain combines TRBV7-6 with TRBJ2-3; either TRBD1 or TRBD2 may supply D (5 bases each). The CDR3 has 13 residues. CDR1 and CDR2 (germline): SGHVS, FNYEAQ. The V gene lost 5 bases and the J gene lost 8 bases, with 14 bases spanning the gap. CDR3 amino acids: CASSRGTSSTQYF. As DNA, the CDR3 is TGTGCCAGCAGCCGAGGGACCTCCTCTACGCAGTATTTT.

This clonotype was seen repeatedly, ten times or more. The chain has TRBV4-3 and TRBJ2-3; 12 nucleotides align to TRBD2. The J segment lost 4 bases and the V segment lost 3 bases, leaving 17 bases of the junction unmatched. The CDR3 length is 20 residues. Germline loops: CDR1 LGHNA, CDR2 YSLEER. CDR3 residues: CASSQKGLAGYLQPPDTQYF. The DNA of the CDR3 is TGCGCCAGCAGCCAGAAGGGACTAGCGGGCTACCTCCAACCCCCAGATACGCAGTATTTT.

V is TRBV7-3 and J is TRBJ2-2; D call uncertain. The CDR3 is 14 residues long. The ends were cut back, 5 bases at V and 7 bases at J, with 14 bases in the middle. The germline V gene has CDR1 SGHTA and CDR2 FQGTGA. The CDR3 is CASSPVKGSGELFF. CDR3 nucleotide sequence: TGTGCCAGCAGCCCCGTCAAGGGAAGCGGGGAGCTGTTTTTT.